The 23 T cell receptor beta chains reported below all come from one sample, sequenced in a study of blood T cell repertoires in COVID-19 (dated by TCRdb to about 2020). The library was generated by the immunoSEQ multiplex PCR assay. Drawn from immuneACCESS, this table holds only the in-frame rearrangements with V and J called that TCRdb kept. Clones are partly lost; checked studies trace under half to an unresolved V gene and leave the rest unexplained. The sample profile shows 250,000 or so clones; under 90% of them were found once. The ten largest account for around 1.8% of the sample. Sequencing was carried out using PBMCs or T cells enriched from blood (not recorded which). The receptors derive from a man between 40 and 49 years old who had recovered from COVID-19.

The CDR3 here is CASSWVTGQANTEAFF. The CDR3 DNA reads TGCGCCAGCAGCTGGGTGACGGGACAGGCGAACACTGAAGCTTTCTTT. J is TRBJ1-1 and V is TRBV5-1, with TRBD1 identical over 8 bases. The CDR3 runs 16 residues. The J segment lost 1 base and the V segment lost 3 bases, leaving 8 bases of the junction unmatched. In germline, CDR1 is SGHRS, CDR2 YFSETQ.

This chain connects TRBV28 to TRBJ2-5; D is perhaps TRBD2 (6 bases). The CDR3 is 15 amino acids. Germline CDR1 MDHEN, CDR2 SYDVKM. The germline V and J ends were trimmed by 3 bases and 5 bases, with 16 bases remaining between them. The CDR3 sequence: CASSFSGRVRETQYF. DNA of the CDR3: TGTGCCAGCAGTTTTAGCGGCAGGGTTAGGGAGACCCAGTACTTC.

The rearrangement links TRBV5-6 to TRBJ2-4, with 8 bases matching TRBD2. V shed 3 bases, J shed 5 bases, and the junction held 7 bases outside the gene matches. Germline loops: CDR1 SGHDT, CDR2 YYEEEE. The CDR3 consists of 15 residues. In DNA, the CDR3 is TGTGCCAGCAGCTGGGGGGATAGCGGGGAAAACATTCAGTACTTC. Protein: CASSWGDSGENIQYF.

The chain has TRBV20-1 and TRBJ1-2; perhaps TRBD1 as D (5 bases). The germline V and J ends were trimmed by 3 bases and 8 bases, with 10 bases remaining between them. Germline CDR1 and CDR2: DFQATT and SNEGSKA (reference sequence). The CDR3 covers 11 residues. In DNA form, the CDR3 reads TGCAGTGCTAGCGGGGGAAACGGCTACACCTTC. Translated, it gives CSASGGNGYTF.

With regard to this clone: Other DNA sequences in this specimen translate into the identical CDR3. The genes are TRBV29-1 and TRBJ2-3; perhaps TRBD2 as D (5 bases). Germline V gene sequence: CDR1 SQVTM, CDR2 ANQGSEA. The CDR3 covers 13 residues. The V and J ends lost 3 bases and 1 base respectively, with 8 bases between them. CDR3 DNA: TGCAGCGTTGATGAGGGTGGCACAGATACGCAGTATTTT. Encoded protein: CSVDEGGTDTQYF.

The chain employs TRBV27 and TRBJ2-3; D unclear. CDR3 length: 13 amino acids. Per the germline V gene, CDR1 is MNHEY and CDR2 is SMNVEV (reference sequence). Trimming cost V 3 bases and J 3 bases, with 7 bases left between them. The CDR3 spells CASSLLETDTQYF. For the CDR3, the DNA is TGTGCCAGCAGTTTGCTGGAGACAGATACGCAGTATTTT.

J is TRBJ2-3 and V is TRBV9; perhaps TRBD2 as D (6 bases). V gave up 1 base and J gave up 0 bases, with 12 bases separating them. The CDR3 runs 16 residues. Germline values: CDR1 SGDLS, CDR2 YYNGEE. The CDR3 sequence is CASSVFGGDSTDTQYF. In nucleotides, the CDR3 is TGTGCCAGCAGCGTATTCGGGGGAGACAGCACAGATACGCAGTATTTT.

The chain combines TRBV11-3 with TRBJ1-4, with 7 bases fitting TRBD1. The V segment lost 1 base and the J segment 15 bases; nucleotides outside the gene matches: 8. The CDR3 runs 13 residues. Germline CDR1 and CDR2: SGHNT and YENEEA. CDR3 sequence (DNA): TGTGCCAGCAGCTTAGCTGGGACAGAGGGGTTGTTTTTT. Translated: CASSLAGTEGLFF.

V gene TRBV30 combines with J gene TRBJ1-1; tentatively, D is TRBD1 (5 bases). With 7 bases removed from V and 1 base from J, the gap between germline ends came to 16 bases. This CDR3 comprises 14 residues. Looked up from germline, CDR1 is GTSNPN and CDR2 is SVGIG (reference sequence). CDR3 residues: CASERQGTNTEAFF. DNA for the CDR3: TGTGCCTCAGAAAGGCAGGGCACGAACACTGAAGCTTTCTTT.

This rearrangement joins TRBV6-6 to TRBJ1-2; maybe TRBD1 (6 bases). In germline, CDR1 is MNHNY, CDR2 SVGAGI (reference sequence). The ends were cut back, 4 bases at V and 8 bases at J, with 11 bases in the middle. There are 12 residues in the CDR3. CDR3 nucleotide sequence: TGTGCCAGCAGTTCGTCAGGGGCAGGCTACACCTTC. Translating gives CASSSSGAGYTF.

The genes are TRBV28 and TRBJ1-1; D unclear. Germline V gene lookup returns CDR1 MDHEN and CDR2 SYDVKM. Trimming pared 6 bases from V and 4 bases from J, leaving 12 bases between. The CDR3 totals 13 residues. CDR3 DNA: TGTGCCAGCAGCCGCTACACGGGCACTGAAGCTTTCTTT. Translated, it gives CASSRYTGTEAFF.

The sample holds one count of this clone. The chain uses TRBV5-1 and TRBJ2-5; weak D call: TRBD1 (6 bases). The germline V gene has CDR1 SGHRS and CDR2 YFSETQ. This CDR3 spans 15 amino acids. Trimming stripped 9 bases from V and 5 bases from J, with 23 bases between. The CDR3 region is CATSRQAAPGETQYF. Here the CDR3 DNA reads TGCGCCACCTCCCGACAGGCCGCGCCGGGGGAGACCCAGTACTTC. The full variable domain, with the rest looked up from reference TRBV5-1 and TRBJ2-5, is KAGVTQTPRYLIKTRGQQVTLSCSPISGHRSVSWYQQTPGQGLQFLFEYFSETQRNKGNFPGRFSGRQFSNSRSEMNVSTLELGDSALYLCATSRQAAPGETQYFGPGTRLLVL.

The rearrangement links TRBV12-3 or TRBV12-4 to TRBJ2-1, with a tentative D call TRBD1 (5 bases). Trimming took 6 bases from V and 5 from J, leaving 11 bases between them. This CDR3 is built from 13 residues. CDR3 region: CASSGHTDNEQFF. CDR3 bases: TGTGCCAGCAGCGGACATACCGACAATGAGCAGTTCTTC.

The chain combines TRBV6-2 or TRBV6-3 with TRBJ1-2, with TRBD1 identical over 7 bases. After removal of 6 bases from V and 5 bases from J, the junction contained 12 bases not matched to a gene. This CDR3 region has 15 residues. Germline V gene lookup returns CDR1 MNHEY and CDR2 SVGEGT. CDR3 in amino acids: CASRPYYDREYGYTF. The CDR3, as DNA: TGTGCCAGCAGACCTTACTATGACAGGGAGTATGGCTACACCTTC.

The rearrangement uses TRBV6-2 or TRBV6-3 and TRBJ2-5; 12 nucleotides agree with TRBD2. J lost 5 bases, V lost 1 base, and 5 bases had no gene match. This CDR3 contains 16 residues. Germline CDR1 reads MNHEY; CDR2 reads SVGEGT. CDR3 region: CASSYLLAGGWETQYF. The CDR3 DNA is TGTGCCAGCAGTTACTTACTAGCGGGGGGATGGGAGACCCAGTACTTC.

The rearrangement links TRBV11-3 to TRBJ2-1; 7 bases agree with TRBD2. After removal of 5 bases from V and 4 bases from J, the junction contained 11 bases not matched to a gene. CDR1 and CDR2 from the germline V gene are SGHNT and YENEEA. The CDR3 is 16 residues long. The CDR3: CASSPRGTSAYNEQFF. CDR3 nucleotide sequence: TGTGCCAGCAGCCCCCGAGGTACTAGCGCATACAATGAGCAGTTCTTC.

The CDR3 region has the DNA TGTGCCTCCAAAGCGGGGGATCAGCCCCAGCATTTT. Its translation is CASKAGDQPQHF. The chain is built from TRBV30 and TRBJ1-5; tentatively, D is TRBD1 (5 bases). The CDR3 is 12 residues long. Germline lookup yields CDR1 GTSNPN and CDR2 SVGIG (reference sequence). The V end lost 7 bases, the J end lost 5 bases, and 12 bases lay between the germline ends.

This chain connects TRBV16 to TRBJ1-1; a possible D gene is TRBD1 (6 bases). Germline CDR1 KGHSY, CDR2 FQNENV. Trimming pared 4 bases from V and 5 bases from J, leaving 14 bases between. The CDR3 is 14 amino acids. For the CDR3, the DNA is TGTGCCAGCAGCCGACCGGCCAGGGGAACTGAAGCTTTCTTT. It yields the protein CASSRPARGTEAFF.

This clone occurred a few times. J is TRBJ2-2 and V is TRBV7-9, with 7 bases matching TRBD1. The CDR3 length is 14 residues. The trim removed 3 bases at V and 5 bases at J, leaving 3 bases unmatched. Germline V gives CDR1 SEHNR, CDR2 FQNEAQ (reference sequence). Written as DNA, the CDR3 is TGTGCCAGCAGCTTCAGACAGGGTACCGGGGAGCTGTTTTTT. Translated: CASSFRQGTGELFF. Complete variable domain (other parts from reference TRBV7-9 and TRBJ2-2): DTGVSQNPRHKITKRGQNVTFRCDPISEHNRLYWYRQTLGQGPEFLTYFQNEAQLEKSRLLSDRFSAERPKGSFSTLEIQRTEQGDSAMYLCASSFRQGTGELFFGEGSRLTVL.

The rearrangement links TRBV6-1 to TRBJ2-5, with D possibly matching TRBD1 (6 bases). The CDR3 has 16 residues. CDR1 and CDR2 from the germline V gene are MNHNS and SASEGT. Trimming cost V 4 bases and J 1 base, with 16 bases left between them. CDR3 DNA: TGTGCCAGCAGTGCCAGGCAGGGGAGTATCCAAGAGACCCAGTACTTC. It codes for CASSARQGSIQETQYF.

The CDR3 nucleotides read TGTGCCAGCAGCCAATACCTTCGCCAGGGGGTTCAGCCCCAGCATTTT. It translates to CASSQYLRQGVQPQHF. The V and J genes are TRBV3-1 (or the pseudogene TRBV3-2) and TRBJ1-5; 7 bases agree with TRBD1. The CDR3 loop spans 16 amino acids. Per the germline V gene, CDR1 is LGHDT and CDR2 is YNNKEL (reference sequence). Trimming at V came to 2 bases and at J to 6 bases, leaving 10 bases not matched to a gene.

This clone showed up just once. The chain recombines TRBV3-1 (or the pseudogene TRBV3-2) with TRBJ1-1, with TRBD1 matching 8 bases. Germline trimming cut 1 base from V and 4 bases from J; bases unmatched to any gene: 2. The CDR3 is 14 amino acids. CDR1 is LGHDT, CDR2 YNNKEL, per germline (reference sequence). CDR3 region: CASSQGQGTTEAFF. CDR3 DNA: TGTGCCAGCAGCCAAGGACAGGGGACCACTGAAGCTTTCTTT.

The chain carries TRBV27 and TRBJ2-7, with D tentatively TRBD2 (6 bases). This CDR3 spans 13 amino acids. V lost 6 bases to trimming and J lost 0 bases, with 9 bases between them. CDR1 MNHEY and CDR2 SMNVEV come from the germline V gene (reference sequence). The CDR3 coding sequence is TGTGCCAGCAGAAGGACTAACTCCTACGAGCAGTACTTC. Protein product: CASRRTNSYEQYF.